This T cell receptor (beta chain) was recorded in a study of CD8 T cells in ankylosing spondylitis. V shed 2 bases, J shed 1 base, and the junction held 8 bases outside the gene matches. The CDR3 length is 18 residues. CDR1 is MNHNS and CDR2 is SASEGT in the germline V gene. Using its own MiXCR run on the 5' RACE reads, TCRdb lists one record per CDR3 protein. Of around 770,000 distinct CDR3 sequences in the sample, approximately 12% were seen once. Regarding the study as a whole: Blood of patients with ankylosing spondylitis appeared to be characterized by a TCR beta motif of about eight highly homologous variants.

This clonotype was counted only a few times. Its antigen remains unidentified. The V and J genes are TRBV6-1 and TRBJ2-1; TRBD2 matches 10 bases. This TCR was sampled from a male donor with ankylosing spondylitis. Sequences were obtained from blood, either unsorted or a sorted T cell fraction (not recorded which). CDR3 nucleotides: TGTGCCAGCAGTGAAAGATCCCCGGGACTAGCGTCCTACAATGAGCAGTTCTTC. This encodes CASSERSPGLASYNEQFF.